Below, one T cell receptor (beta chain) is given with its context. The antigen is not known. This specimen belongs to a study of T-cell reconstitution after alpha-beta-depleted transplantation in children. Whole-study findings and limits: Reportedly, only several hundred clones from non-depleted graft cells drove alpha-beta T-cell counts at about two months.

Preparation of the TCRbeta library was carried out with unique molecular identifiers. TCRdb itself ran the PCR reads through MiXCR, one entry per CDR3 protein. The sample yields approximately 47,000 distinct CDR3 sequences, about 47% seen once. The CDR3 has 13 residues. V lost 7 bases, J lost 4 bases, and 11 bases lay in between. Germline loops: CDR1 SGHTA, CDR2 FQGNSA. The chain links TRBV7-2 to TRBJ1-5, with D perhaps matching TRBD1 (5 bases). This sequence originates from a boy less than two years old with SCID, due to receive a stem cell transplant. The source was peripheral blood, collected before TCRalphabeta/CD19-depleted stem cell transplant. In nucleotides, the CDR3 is TGTGCCAGCACCTCCGGGGGGAATCAGCCCCAGCATTTT. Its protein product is CASTSGGNQPQHF.